Below are 6 T cell receptor beta chains sequenced from a single sample in a study of T cells in Graves' hyperthyroidism and ophthalmopathy. What was amplified from RNA transcripts were TCR beta CDR3 regions. During a first-round RT-PCR of the TCR CDR3, the HTBI primer set was used. One entry per CDR3 protein, called by TCRdb with MiXCR from the multiplex PCR reads. This repertoire shows hundreds of thousands of distinct CDR3 sequences, just under 20% found once; its top ten account for about 50%. Sequenced sample: blood. These TCRs come from a middle-aged man with Graves' ophthalmopathy.

Only a few counts were recorded for this clonotype. This sequence joins TRBV20-1 and TRBJ2-1, with 11 bases lining up with TRBD1. Germline trimming cut 3 bases from V and 2 bases from J; bases unmatched to any gene: 3. CDR3 length equals 15 residues. The germline gives CDR1 DFQATT, CDR2 SNEGSKA (reference sequence). The CDR3 bases are TGCAGTGCTAGGGGGACAGGGGGACCCTACAATGAGCAGTTCTTC. Translation gives CSARGTGGPYNEQFF.

This clonotype was picked up many times. This chain links TRBV12-3 or TRBV12-4 with TRBJ1-5; 7 nucleotides agree with TRBD1. The CDR3 spans 16 residues. V shed 6 bases, J shed 11 bases, and the junction held 19 bases outside the gene matches. CDR3 sequence: CASSPGRGRRFLSQHF. CDR3 DNA sequence: TGTGCCAGCAGCCCCGGGAGGGGGCGCCGGTTTTTGTCCCAGCATTTT.

The V gene is TRBV20-1, the J gene TRBJ2-1; 10 bases fit TRBD2. The CDR3 is made up of 15 amino acids. Germline V gene data show CDR1 as DFQATT and CDR2 as SNEGSKA (reference sequence). V trimming: 3 bases; J trimming: 7 bases; junction bases outside the gene matches: 9. CDR3: CSASTLAGVGNEQFF. CDR3 sequence (DNA): TGCAGTGCTAGTACCCTAGCGGGAGTGGGGAATGAGCAGTTCTTC.

The chain has TRBV28 and TRBJ2-3, with TRBD2 identical over 10 bases. CDR3 length: 17 residues. V shed 4 bases, J shed 4 bases, and the junction held 11 bases outside the gene matches. The germline V gene has CDR1 MDHEN and CDR2 SYDVKM. The CDR3 loop reads CASSSPAGGPVADTQYF. The CDR3, as DNA: TGTGCCAGCAGTTCCCCAGCGGGAGGGCCGGTGGCAGATACGCAGTATTTT. The full variable domain, with the rest looked up from reference TRBV28 and TRBJ2-3, is DVKVTQSSRYLVKRTGEKVFLECVQDMDHENMFWYRQDPGLGLRLIYFSYDVKMKEKGDIPEGYSVSREKKERFSLILESASTNQTSMYLCASSSPAGGPVADTQYFGPGTRLTVL.

This clonotype was found many times. J is TRBJ2-7 and V is TRBV7-8, with 7 bases that match TRBD2. Germline CDR1 reads SGHVS; CDR2 reads FQNEAQ. The CDR3 covers 15 residues. V trimming: 1 base; J trimming: 0 bases; junction bases outside the gene matches: 3. DNA for the CDR3: TGTGCCAGCAGCTTAGGGTGGGGGGGCTCCTACGAGCAGTACTTC. This codes for CASSLGWGGSYEQYF.

This clonotype was recorded a few times. The chain couples TRBV20-1 to TRBJ2-3; 8 positions agree with TRBD2. The trim removed 5 bases at V and 1 base at J, leaving 14 bases unmatched. This CDR3 spans 17 amino acids. The germline V gene encodes CDR1 DFQATT and CDR2 SNEGSKA (reference sequence). CDR3 in amino acids: CSAPLPGGYAGTDTQYF. DNA of the CDR3: TGCAGTGCTCCTTTACCGGGGGGGTACGCTGGCACAGATACGCAGTATTTT.